This T cell receptor beta chain was sequenced in a study of CD8 T cells in Susac syndrome. V lost 7 bases, J lost 5 bases, and 6 bases stayed unmatched. The CDR3 contains 13 residues. Per germline, CDR1 SGHDT and CDR2 YYEEEE. This clonotype appeared once. Random hexamers served to reverse transcribe roughly 0.45 to 1 ug RNA. An immunoSEQ multiplex PCR amplified TCR beta CDR3 over 54 Vbeta and 13 Jbeta. TCRdb passed the immunoSEQ multiplex PCR reads through MiXCR, listing each CDR3 protein once. The sample records about 280,000 distinct CDR3 sequences, roughly 85% being singletons. The genes are TRBV5-6 and TRBJ2-7; 10 bases fit TRBD2. The receptor was isolated from a human donor with multiple sclerosis. The sample taken for sequencing was CD8+ T cells from PBMCs. The CDR3 here is CASGLAGAHEQYF. CDR3 bases: TGTGCCAGCGGCCTAGCGGGAGCCCACGAGCAGTACTTC.